Each of the 18 T cell receptor beta chains below was sequenced from the same sample in a study of vaccination effects on CD4 cells after COVID-19 (dated by TCRdb to the early 2020s). Their cognate antigens are unknown. To identify antigen-specific CD4+ T cell clonotypes by their expansion, the ViraFEST assay first stimulated PBMC with viral peptide pools and then applied TCR sequencing. After more than nine days of culture, CD4+ T cells were isolated with the EasySep CD4+ T cell isolation kit. Negative nucleocapsid antibody results before and after vaccination confirmed that the healthy vaccine recipients had no prior SARS-CoV-2 infection. The protocol used for the library was the immunoSEQ multiplex PCR assay. Held by TCRdb, this immuneACCESS table contains in-frame sequences only and omits some clones. Under half of the omission traces to an unresolved V gene where checked; the cause of the rest is unknown. The sample includes roughly 60,000 clones, with under 70% observed a single time. The top ten constitute about 18% of the sample.

This sample comprised CD4+ T cells from PBMCs cultured with SARS-CoV-2 spike peptides, obtained before COVID-19 vaccination. Explained via the paper, the cell subset or site label denotes: SARS-CoV-2 spike overlapping peptide pool stimulation. The receptors stem from a human donor who received a COVID-19 vaccine.

The chain joins TRBV3-1 (or the pseudogene TRBV3-2) to TRBJ1-2; weak D call: TRBD1 (5 bases). The CDR3 has 11 residues. V lost 1 base and J 8 bases, leaving 5 bases between the germline ends. Germline CDR1 and CDR2: LGHDT and YNNKEL (reference sequence). CDR3 sequence reads: CASSQAGGYTF. CDR3 coding DNA: TGTGCCAGCAGCCAAGCAGGGGGCTACACCTTC.

The rearrangement joins TRBV5-6 to TRBJ2-1; D is unresolved. Trimming removed 4 bases at V and 3 bases at J, with 5 bases between. The germline V gene has CDR1 SGHDT and CDR2 YYEEEE. The CDR3 contains 12 residues. Written as DNA, the CDR3 is TGTGCCAGCAGCGTCGACTACAATGAGCAGTTCTTC. It encodes CASSVDYNEQFF.

CDR3 sequence reads: CASRSTGAGANVLTF. CDR3 nucleotide sequence: TGTGCCAGCAGATCAACAGGGGCTGGGGCCAACGTCCTGACTTTC. The chain joins TRBV7-9 to TRBJ2-6; 7 bases match TRBD1. Germline loops: CDR1 SEHNR, CDR2 FQNEAQ (reference sequence). The CDR3 is 15 amino acids. J lost 2 bases, V lost 6 bases, and 4 bases had no gene match. Complete variable domain (other parts from reference TRBV7-9 and TRBJ2-6): DTGVSQNPRHKITKRGQNVTFRCDPISEHNRLYWYRQTLGQGPEFLTYFQNEAQLEKSRLLSDRFSAERPKGSFSTLEIQRTEQGDSAMYLCASRSTGAGANVLTFGAGSRLTVL.

In its sample, this clone was seen once. The chain joins TRBV28 to TRBJ2-1; D may be TRBD2 (5 bases). V lost 4 bases and J lost 1, with 8 bases in between. The CDR3 covers 14 residues. Germline V gene data show CDR1 as MDHEN and CDR2 as SYDVKM. The CDR3 loop reads CASSSPGSYNEQFF. The CDR3 DNA reads as TGTGCCAGCAGTTCCCCGGGATCCTACAATGAGCAGTTCTTC.

The V gene is TRBV3-1 (or the pseudogene TRBV3-2), the J gene TRBJ1-1, with a possible D match to TRBD1 (5 bases). This CDR3 comprises 14 residues. The germline CDR1 and CDR2 sequences are LGHDT and YNNKEL (reference sequence). V was trimmed by 0 bases and J by 5 bases, leaving 10 bases between them. The CDR3 nucleotides read TGTGCCAGCAGCCAAGAACGGGGGTGGACTGAAGCTTTCTTT. Translating it yields CASSQERGWTEAFF.

The chain links TRBV21-1 to TRBJ2-1; the table's D call TRBD2 went unverified against the DNA. TRBV21-1 is a pseudogene segment. The CDR3 sequence is 17 residues long. CDR3 loop: CASSKLGLAEAYNEQFF. Written as DNA, the CDR3 is TGTGCCAGCAGCAAATTGGGACTAGCGGAGGCCTACAATGAGCAGTTCTTC.

Ten or more counts support this clone. The chain uses TRBV28 and TRBJ1-2; D is unresolved. V lost 2 bases and J lost 0, with 10 bases in between. Germline CDR1 reads MDHEN; CDR2 reads SYDVKM. The CDR3 extends over 15 amino acids. The CDR3 region is CASSLDRRANYGYTF. CDR3 bases: TGTGCCAGCAGTTTAGACCGGAGAGCTAACTATGGCTACACCTTC.

V and J are TRBV24-1 and TRBJ2-1; D is possibly TRBD1 or TRBD2 (6 bases each). Trimming took 7 bases from V and 8 from J, leaving 23 bases between them. Germline CDR1 is KGHDR and CDR2 is SFDVKD. This CDR3 contains 16 residues. This CDR3 is CATRPRGPSPWDEQFF. The CDR3 nucleotides are TGTGCCACCAGGCCTCGGGGGCCCTCCCCTTGGGATGAGCAGTTCTTC.

This clone has just a few counts. V usage is TRBV5-1 and J usage is TRBJ1-5, with 7 bases identical to TRBD1. The CDR3 runs to 15 residues. Trimming at V came to 4 bases and at J to 7 bases, leaving 11 bases not matched to a gene. Germline loops: CDR1 SGHRS, CDR2 YFSETQ. The CDR3 is CASSATTGRNQPQHF. The DNA for the CDR3 is TGCGCCAGCAGCGCGACGACAGGGCGGAACCAGCCCCAGCATTTT. Variable domain in full (rest from reference TRBV5-1 and TRBJ1-5): KAGVTQTPRYLIKTRGQQVTLSCSPISGHRSVSWYQQTPGQGLQFLFEYFSETQRNKGNFPGRFSGRQFSNSRSEMNVSTLELGDSALYLCASSATTGRNQPQHFGDGTRLSIL.

The chain recombines TRBV19 with TRBJ2-5; no clear D gene. In germline, CDR1 is LNHDA, CDR2 SQIVND (reference sequence). This CDR3 is built from 15 residues. Trimming removed 1 base from V and 5 bases from J, with 14 bases in between. This CDR3 is CASSIVASIGETQYF. The CDR3 DNA sequence: TGTGCCAGTAGTATAGTGGCGTCCATTGGGGAGACCCAGTACTTC.

This clone showed up just once. The rearrangement joins TRBV24-1 to TRBJ2-2; 9 nucleotides match TRBD1. Germline V gene sequence: CDR1 KGHDR, CDR2 SFDVKD. V lost 2 bases to trimming and J lost 5 bases; unmatched junction nucleotides: 5. The CDR3 has 16 amino acids. The CDR3 nucleotides read TGTGCCACCAGTGATTCTAGGACAGGGGTAACCGGGGAGCTGTTTTTT. It translates to CATSDSRTGVTGELFF.

This clone has a single count. The rearrangement uses TRBV4-1 and TRBJ2-7, with D possibly matching TRBD2 (6 bases). The CDR3 extends over 17 amino acids. Deletions cut 4 bases from V and 7 bases from J, with 26 bases between. CDR1 is MGHRA, CDR2 YSYEKL, per germline. The DNA for the CDR3 is TGCGCCAGCAGCCTTCTCCACCCCCCGGGGGAACGCCGGGAGCAGTACTTC. This encodes CASSLLHPPGERREQYF.

V gene TRBV4-1 combines with J gene TRBJ1-2, with TRBD1 as a possible D gene (6 bases). The germline V gene has CDR1 MGHRA and CDR2 YSYEKL. This CDR3 spans 14 amino acids. Deletions cut 0 bases from V and 7 bases from J, with 12 bases between. DNA for the CDR3: TGCGCCAGCAGCCAAGAAAGGACAGTTGCTGGCTACACCTTC. Translation: CASSQERTVAGYTF.

J is TRBJ2-5 and V is TRBV6-1; the D is unclear. Germline CDR1 MNHNS, CDR2 SASEGT. V was trimmed by 3 bases and J by 5 bases, leaving 4 bases between them. The CDR3 is made up of 11 amino acids. CDR3 nucleotide sequence: TGTGCCAGCAGTGAGGTGGAGACCCAGTACTTC. This gives the protein CASSEVETQYF.

The chain uses TRBV6-5 and TRBJ1-3, with D unclear. Trimming pared 3 bases from V and 2 bases from J, leaving 8 bases between. This CDR3 contains 14 residues. The V gene's germline CDR1 is MNHEY and CDR2 SVGAGI. CDR3: CASSYEVAGNTIYF. The CDR3 nucleotides read TGTGCCAGCAGTTATGAGGTTGCTGGAAACACCATATATTTT.

The CDR3 region is CASSLRGSKYNEQFF. The CDR3, as DNA: TGTGCCAGCAGCCTGAGGGGGTCCAAGTACAATGAGCAGTTCTTC. The J gene is TRBJ2-1, the V gene TRBV5-4; D is possibly TRBD1 (6 bases). This CDR3 comprises 15 residues. V was shortened by 4 bases and J by 4 bases, with 15 bases between the two germline ends. Germline CDR1 reads SGHNT; CDR2 reads YYREEE (reference sequence).

In its sample, this clone was seen a few times. This chain joins TRBV4-2 and TRBJ1-2; D unclear. CDR3 length equals 13 residues. The V and J ends lost 0 bases and 4 bases respectively, with 6 bases between them. The germline V gene has CDR1 LGHNA and CDR2 YNFKEQ. CDR3 sequence reads: CASSQDQSYGYTF. The CDR3 DNA sequence: TGTGCCAGCAGCCAAGACCAGAGCTATGGCTACACCTTC.

The chain employs TRBV28 and TRBJ1-2; possible D gene TRBD1, 5 bases. Germline V CDR1 and CDR2: MDHEN, SYDVKM. Trimming left V 3 bases short and J 2 bases short, with 22 bases between. The CDR3 has 18 amino acids. The CDR3 is CASSLYGGMLDGNYGYTF. In nucleotides, the CDR3 is TGTGCCAGCAGTTTGTACGGGGGAATGTTGGACGGAAACTATGGCTACACCTTC.